This T cell receptor beta chain was profiled in a study of T cell responses to AZD1222 COVID-19 vaccine. General observations from the study: AZD1222 recipients seropositive at baseline numbered only six or seven. Following two doses of AZD1222, Spike-specific TCR breadth and depth rose. Vaccine-associated CD4 TCRs spanned spike, dominant at 160-218 and 743-854. White British ancestry dominated among donors, who included more females, and clonal diversity was possibly underestimated.

This CDR3 is 12 amino acids long. Germline V gives CDR1 MDHEN, CDR2 SYDVKM. V was cut by 6 bases and J by 7 bases, with 12 bases left in between. Profiled with immunoSEQ multiplex PCR; TCRdb holds only in-frame clones, not every one. Of 250,000 to 300,000 clones listed, roughly 93% are singletons. As regards this clone: As yet, its antigen is unknown.

This receptor was identified in an adult who received the AZD1222 COVID-19 vaccine. Sequencing was performed on peripheral blood, taken 28 days after the second AZD1222 dose. V is TRBV28 and J is TRBJ1-2, with D unresolved. The CDR3 is CASSIYTSGYTF. CDR3 nucleotides: TGTGCCAGCAGCATATACACCTCTGGCTACACCTTC.